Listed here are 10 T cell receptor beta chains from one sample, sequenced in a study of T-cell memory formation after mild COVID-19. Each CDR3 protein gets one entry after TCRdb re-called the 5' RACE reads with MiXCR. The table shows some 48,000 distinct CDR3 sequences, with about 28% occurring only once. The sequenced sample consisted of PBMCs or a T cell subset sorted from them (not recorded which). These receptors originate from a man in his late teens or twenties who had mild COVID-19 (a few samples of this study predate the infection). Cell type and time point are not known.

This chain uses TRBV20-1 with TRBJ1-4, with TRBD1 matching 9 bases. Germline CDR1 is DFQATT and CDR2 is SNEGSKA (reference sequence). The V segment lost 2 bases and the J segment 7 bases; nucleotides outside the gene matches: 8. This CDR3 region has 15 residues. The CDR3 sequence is CSARHGTGNAEKLFF. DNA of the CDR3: TGCAGTGCTAGACATGGGACAGGGAATGCTGAAAAACTGTTTTTT.

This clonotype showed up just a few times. CDR3: CAITNRRVDSPLHF. The CDR3 coding sequence is TGTGCCATCACGAACAGGAGGGTCGATTCACCCCTCCACTTT. The chain couples TRBV7-9 to TRBJ1-6; D may be TRBD1 (5 bases). The CDR3 loop spans 14 amino acids. V dropped 10 bases and J dropped 8 bases, with 18 bases sitting between them. Germline V gene sequence: CDR1 SEHNR, CDR2 FQNEAQ (reference sequence).

The CDR3 region is CASSSRLGQTRDTQYF. The CDR3 coding sequence is TGTGCCAGCAGCTCCAGGCTCGGACAAACACGAGATACGCAGTATTTT. The chain joins TRBV7-9 to TRBJ2-3; D is possibly TRBD1 (5 bases). Germline CDR1 and CDR2: SEHNR and FQNEAQ (reference sequence). V shed 4 bases and J shed 5 bases, with 19 bases lying between them. The CDR3 has 16 residues.

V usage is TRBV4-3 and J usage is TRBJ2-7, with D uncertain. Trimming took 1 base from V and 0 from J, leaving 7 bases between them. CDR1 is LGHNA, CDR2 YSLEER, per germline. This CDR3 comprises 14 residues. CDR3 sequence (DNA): TGCGCCAGCAGCCAAGGGCTGGGCTCCTACGAGCAGTACGTC. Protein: CASSQGLGSYEQYV.

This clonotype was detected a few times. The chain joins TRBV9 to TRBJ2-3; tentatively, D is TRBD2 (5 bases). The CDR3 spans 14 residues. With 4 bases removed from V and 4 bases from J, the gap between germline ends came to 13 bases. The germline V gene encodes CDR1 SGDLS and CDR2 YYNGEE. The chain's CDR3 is CASSPSGLSDTQYF. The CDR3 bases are TGTGCCAGCAGCCCGAGCGGACTTTCAGATACGCAGTATTTT.

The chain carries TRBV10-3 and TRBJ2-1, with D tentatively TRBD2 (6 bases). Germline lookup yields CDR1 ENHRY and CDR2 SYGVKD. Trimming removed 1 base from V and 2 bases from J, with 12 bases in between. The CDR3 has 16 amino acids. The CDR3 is CAISELTGETYNEQFF. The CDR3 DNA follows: TGTGCCATCAGTGAGTTGACGGGGGAAACCTACAATGAGCAGTTCTTC.

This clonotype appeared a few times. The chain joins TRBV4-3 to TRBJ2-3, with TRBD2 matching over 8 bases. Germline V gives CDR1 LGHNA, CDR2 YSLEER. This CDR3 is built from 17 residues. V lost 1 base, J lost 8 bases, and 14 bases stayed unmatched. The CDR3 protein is CASSQVTAQDREGTQYF. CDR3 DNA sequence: TGCGCCAGCAGCCAAGTGACCGCCCAGGACCGGGAGGGTACGCAGTATTTT.

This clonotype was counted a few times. CDR3 region: CASSFGIEQFF. CDR3 DNA: TGTGCCAGCAGTTTCGGGATTGAGCAGTTCTTC. The chain uses TRBV27 and TRBJ2-1, with D perhaps TRBD2 (5 bases). The CDR3 is made up of 11 amino acids. V shed 3 bases and J shed 9 bases, with 6 bases lying between them. Per the germline V gene, CDR1 is MNHEY and CDR2 is SMNVEV (reference sequence).

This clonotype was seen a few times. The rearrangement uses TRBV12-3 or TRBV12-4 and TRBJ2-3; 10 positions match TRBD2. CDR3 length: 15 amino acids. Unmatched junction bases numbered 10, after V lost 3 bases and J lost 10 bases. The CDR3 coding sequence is TGTGCCAGCAGTTTCCTAGCGGGGGACCCCGGGGCGCAGTATTTT. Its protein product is CASSFLAGDPGAQYF.

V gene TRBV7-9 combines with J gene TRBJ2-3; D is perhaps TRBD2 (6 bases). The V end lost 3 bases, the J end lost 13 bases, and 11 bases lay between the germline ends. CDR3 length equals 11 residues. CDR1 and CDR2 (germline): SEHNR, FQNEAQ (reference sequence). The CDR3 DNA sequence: TGTGCCAGCAGCTTCTTTGGAGGGAAGTATTTT. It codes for CASSFFGGKYF.